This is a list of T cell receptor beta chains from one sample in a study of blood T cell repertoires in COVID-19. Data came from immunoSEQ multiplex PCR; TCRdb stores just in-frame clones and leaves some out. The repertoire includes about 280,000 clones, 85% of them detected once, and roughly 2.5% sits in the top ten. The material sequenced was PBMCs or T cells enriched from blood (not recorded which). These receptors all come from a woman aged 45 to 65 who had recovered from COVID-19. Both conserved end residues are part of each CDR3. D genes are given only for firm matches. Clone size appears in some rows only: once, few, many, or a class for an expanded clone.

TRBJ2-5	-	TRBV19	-	TGTGCCAGTCGGGGATACGGGGAGACCCAGTACTTC	CASRGYGETQYF
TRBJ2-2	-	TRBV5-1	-	TGCGCCAGCAGCCCTACCACGAGCACCGGGGAGCTGTTTTTT	CASSPTTSTGELFF
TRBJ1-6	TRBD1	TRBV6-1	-	TGTGCCAGCAGTGGACGGGACAGGGGTTTAGTAGGGTCACCCCTCCACTTT	CASSGRDRGLVGSPLHF
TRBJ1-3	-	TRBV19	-	TGTGCCAGTAGTAATCCGGGACACCCGAGCTCTGGAAACACCATATATTTT	CASSNPGHPSSGNTIYF
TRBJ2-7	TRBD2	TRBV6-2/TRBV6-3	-	TGTGCCAGCAGTTGGGCGGGAGGTTCCTACGAGCAGTACTTC	CASSWAGGSYEQYF
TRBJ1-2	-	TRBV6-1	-	TGTGCCAGCAGTGAAGGAACAGGGTATGCTAACTATGGCTACACCTTC	CASSEGTGYANYGYTF
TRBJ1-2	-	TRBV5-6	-	TGTGCCAGCATCCTGCAGGGCGGGGCTGGCTACACCTTC	CASILQGGAGYTF
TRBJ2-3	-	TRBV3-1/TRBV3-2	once	TGTGCCAGCAGCCCTGGGACTTCGGGGGATACGCAGTATTTT	CASSPGTSGDTQYF
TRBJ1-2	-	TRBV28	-	TGTGCCAGCAGTCCCGGCGGGGGTTCTAACTATGGCTACACCTTC	CASSPGGGSNYGYTF
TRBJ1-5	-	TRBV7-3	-	TGTGCCAGCAGCTTTCCAGTAGCTTATAGCAATCAGCCCCAGCATTTT	CASSFPVAYSNQPQHF
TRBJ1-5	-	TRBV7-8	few	TGTGCCAGCAGCTTAGGGCCATATCAGCCCCAGCATTTT	CASSLGPYQPQHF
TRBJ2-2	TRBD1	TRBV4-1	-	TGCGCCAGCAGCCTCGCGACAGGGATCGGGGAGCTGTTTTTT	CASSLATGIGELFF
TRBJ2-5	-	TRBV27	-	TGTGCCAGCAGTTTAACTAGCCAAGAGACCCAGTACTTC	CASSLTSQETQYF
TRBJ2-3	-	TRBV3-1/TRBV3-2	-	TGTGCCAGCAGCCAAGTCTCAGATACGCAGTATTTT	CASSQVSDTQYF
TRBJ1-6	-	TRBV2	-	TGTGCCAGCAGCGTAACACTAGGAGATTCACCCCTCCACTTT	CASSVTLGDSPLHF
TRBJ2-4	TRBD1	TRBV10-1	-	TGCGCCAGCAGTTCACAGGGGGCCAAAAACATTCAGTACTTC	CASSSQGAKNIQYF
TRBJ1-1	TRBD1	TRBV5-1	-	TGCGCCAGCAGCGCACAAACCGGGACAGAAAACACTGAAGCTTTCTTT	CASSAQTGTENTEAFF
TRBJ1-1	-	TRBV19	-	TGTGCCAGTAGCCCGGGGGGCGAGAACACTGAAGCTTTCTTT	CASSPGGENTEAFF
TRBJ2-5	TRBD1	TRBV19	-	TGTGCCAGTCACGGAGGGGGGACAGGGGAAGAGACCCAGTACTTC	CASHGGGTGEETQYF
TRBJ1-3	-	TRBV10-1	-	TGCGCCAGCAGTTCCCAGGGATCTGGAAACACCATATATTTT	CASSSQGSGNTIYF
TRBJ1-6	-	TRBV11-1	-	TGTGCCAGCAGCTCTTCCAGGGCTAATTCACCCCTCCACTTT	CASSSSRANSPLHF
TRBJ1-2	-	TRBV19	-	TGTGCCAGTAGTCCTGGCCAGTTTAACTATGGCTACACCTTC	CASSPGQFNYGYTF
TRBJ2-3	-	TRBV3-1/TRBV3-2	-	TGTGCCAGCAGCCAAGCCAGGGGCACAGATACGCAGTATTTT	CASSQARGTDTQYF
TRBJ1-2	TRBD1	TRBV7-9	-	TGTGCCAGCAGCATACTAGGACAGGGTAACTATGGCTACACCTTC	CASSILGQGNYGYTF
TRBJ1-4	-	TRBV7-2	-	TGTGCCAGCAGCCCGACAGGCGCAACTAATGAAAAACTGTTTTTT	CASSPTGATNEKLFF
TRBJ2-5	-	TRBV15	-	TGTGCCACCAGCAGCCACCGAGGGGGCGGGAAGACCCAGTACTTC	CATSSHRGGGKTQYF
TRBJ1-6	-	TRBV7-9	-	TGTGCCAGCAGCCCAGGGGATTCACCCCTCCACTTT	CASSPGDSPLHF
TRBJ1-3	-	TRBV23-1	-	TGCGCCAGCAGTCACCTCGACAGTTCCTCTGGAAACACCATATATTTT	CASSHLDSSSGNTIYF
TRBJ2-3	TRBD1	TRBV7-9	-	TGTGCCAGCAGCTTAGCGGGACAGGGGTATACAGATACGCAGTATTTT	CASSLAGQGYTDTQYF
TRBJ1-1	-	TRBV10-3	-	TGTGCCATCAGTGAGTCGGGGGCCGGAACTGAAGCTTTCTTT	CAISESGAGTEAFF
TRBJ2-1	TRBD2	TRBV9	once	TGTGCCAGCAGCCAAGAATGGGGGGGAGGAAACAATGAGCAGTTCTTC	CASSQEWGGGNNEQFF
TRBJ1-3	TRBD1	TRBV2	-	TGTGCCAGCAAAGAGACAGGGGGTGCTGGAAACACCATATATTTT	CASKETGGAGNTIYF